These T cell receptor beta chains were read from a single sample in a study of control samples from healthy donors and cancer patients. Profiling relied on immunoSEQ multiplex PCR, and the TCRdb table lists in-frame clones only, not all of them. The table includes approximately 150,000 clones, approximately 94% detected once. The specimen was blood. The receptor source for this set is a woman aged 18-35 years in good health. Both conserved end residues are part of each CDR3. The D gene is left open where the match is weak. A clone size is listed for some rows: how often the clone was seen (once, few, many), or a class if it is expanded.

d_gene: -; abundance: -; j_gene: TRBJ1-4; len: 15; v_gene: TRBV7-8; CDR3aa: CASSPNRAFNEKLFF; CDR3nt: TGTGCCAGCAGCCCGAACAGGGCCTTTAATGAAAAACTGTTTTTT
d_gene: -; abundance: -; j_gene: TRBJ1-1; len: 15; v_gene: TRBV29-1; CDR3aa: CSVGRDASRNTEAFF; CDR3nt: TGCAGCGTTGGCCGGGACGCAAGCAGAAACACTGAAGCTTTCTTT
d_gene: -; abundance: few; j_gene: TRBJ2-7; len: 11; v_gene: TRBV6-1; CDR3aa: CASSEGYEQYF; CDR3nt: TGTGCCAGCAGTGAGGGCTACGAGCAGTACTTC
d_gene: -; abundance: -; j_gene: TRBJ1-5; len: 15; v_gene: TRBV2; CDR3aa: CASSDIIRGEEPQHF; CDR3nt: TGTGCCAGCAGTGACATTATAAGGGGCGAAGAGCCCCAGCATTTT
d_gene: -; abundance: -; j_gene: TRBJ2-6; len: 14; v_gene: TRBV19; CDR3aa: CASRRQAGANVLTF; CDR3nt: TGTGCCAGTAGGAGACAAGCCGGGGCCAACGTCCTGACTTTC
d_gene: TRBD1; abundance: -; j_gene: TRBJ2-7; len: 15; v_gene: TRBV9; CDR3aa: CASSPGTGGSYEQYF; CDR3nt: TGTGCCAGCAGCCCCGGGACAGGGGGGTCCTACGAGCAGTACTTC
d_gene: TRBD2; abundance: once; j_gene: TRBJ2-5; len: 14; v_gene: TRBV20-1; CDR3aa: CSASAAGGGETQYF; CDR3nt: TGCAGTGCTAGTGCAGCGGGAGGCGGGGAGACCCAGTACTTC
d_gene: TRBD1; abundance: -; j_gene: TRBJ2-7; len: 14; v_gene: TRBV3-1/TRBV3-2; CDR3aa: CASSRGQGTDEQYF; CDR3nt: TGTGCCAGCAGCCGCGGACAGGGAACGGACGAGCAGTACTTC
d_gene: -; abundance: -; j_gene: TRBJ2-7; len: 14; v_gene: TRBV27; CDR3aa: CASSFGAGAGEQYF; CDR3nt: TGTGCCAGCAGTTTCGGGGCGGGGGCGGGGGAGCAGTACTTC
d_gene: TRBD1; abundance: once; j_gene: TRBJ1-2; len: 14; v_gene: TRBV18; CDR3aa: CASSPGTGDYGYTF; CDR3nt: TGTGCCAGCTCACCAGGGACAGGGGACTATGGCTACACCTTC
d_gene: -; abundance: -; j_gene: TRBJ2-5; len: 17; v_gene: TRBV5-1; CDR3aa: CASSLGPQGGNQETQYF; CDR3nt: TGCGCCAGCAGCTTGGGGCCCCAAGGGGGTAATCAAGAGACCCAGTACTTC
d_gene: -; abundance: -; j_gene: TRBJ1-1; len: 14; v_gene: TRBV3-1/TRBV3-2; CDR3aa: CASSQVPGVSEAFF; CDR3nt: TGTGCCAGCAGCCAAGTCCCAGGGGTCTCTGAAGCTTTCTTT
d_gene: -; abundance: -; j_gene: TRBJ1-1; len: 17; v_gene: TRBV19; CDR3aa: CASSIGLGPPMNTEAFF; CDR3nt: TGTGCCAGTAGTATAGGCCTAGGACCGCCCATGAACACTGAAGCTTTCTTT
d_gene: -; abundance: -; j_gene: TRBJ2-7; len: 13; v_gene: TRBV12-3/TRBV12-4; CDR3aa: CASRNRESYEQYF; CDR3nt: TGTGCCAGCAGGAACAGGGAGTCCTACGAGCAGTACTTC
d_gene: -; abundance: -; j_gene: TRBJ2-3; len: 15; v_gene: TRBV28; CDR3aa: CASSFLTSSRGAQYF; CDR3nt: TGTGCCAGCAGTTTTCTAACTTCATCCCGAGGGGCGCAGTATTTT
d_gene: TRBD1; abundance: -; j_gene: TRBJ1-1; len: 16; v_gene: TRBV15; CDR3aa: CATSRDRTGAGTEAFF; CDR3nt: TGTGCCACCAGCAGAGATAGGACAGGGGCTGGGACTGAAGCTTTCTTT
d_gene: TRBD1; abundance: -; j_gene: TRBJ1-2; len: 14; v_gene: TRBV23-1; CDR3aa: CASSQEGATEGYTF; CDR3nt: TGCGCCAGCAGTCAAGAGGGGGCGACTGAGGGCTACACCTTC
d_gene: TRBD1; abundance: -; j_gene: TRBJ1-5; len: 16; v_gene: TRBV5-6; CDR3aa: CASSLRQGASNQPQHF; CDR3nt: TGTGCCAGCAGCCTCCGACAGGGGGCTAGCAATCAGCCCCAGCATTTT
d_gene: -; abundance: -; j_gene: TRBJ1-5; len: 16; v_gene: TRBV6-4; CDR3aa: CASSDSRGRIGQPQHF; CDR3nt: TGTGCCAGCAGTGACTCGAGAGGCAGGATAGGGCAGCCCCAGCATTTT
d_gene: TRBD2; abundance: -; j_gene: TRBJ2-3; len: 15; v_gene: TRBV15; CDR3aa: CATSYRGLTTDTQYF; CDR3nt: TGTGCCACCAGCTATCGGGGACTAACGACAGATACGCAGTATTTT
d_gene: -; abundance: -; j_gene: TRBJ2-1; len: 13; v_gene: TRBV7-3; CDR3aa: CASSIGGYNEQFF; CDR3nt: TGTGCCAGCAGCATCGGGGGCTACAATGAGCAGTTCTTC
d_gene: -; abundance: -; j_gene: TRBJ2-7; len: 15; v_gene: TRBV11-2; CDR3aa: CASSFGHGVVYEQYF; CDR3nt: TGTGCCAGCAGCTTCGGACACGGAGTGGTATATGAGCAGTACTTC
d_gene: -; abundance: -; j_gene: TRBJ2-1; len: 14; v_gene: TRBV24-1; CDR3aa: CATSEYNSYNEQFF; CDR3nt: TGTGCCACCAGTGAGTATAACTCCTACAATGAGCAGTTCTTC
d_gene: -; abundance: few; j_gene: TRBJ1-1; len: 12; v_gene: TRBV3-1/TRBV3-2; CDR3aa: CASSHGREEAFF; CDR3nt: TGTGCCAGCAGCCATGGGCGGGAGGAAGCTTTCTTT
d_gene: -; abundance: -; j_gene: TRBJ1-1; len: 12; v_gene: TRBV28; CDR3aa: CASSFRGRASFF; CDR3nt: TGTGCCAGCAGTTTCCGGGGCCGGGCGTCTTTCTTT
d_gene: TRBD1; abundance: -; j_gene: TRBJ2-5; len: 14; v_gene: TRBV3-1/TRBV3-2; CDR3aa: CASSQLTDRETQYF; CDR3nt: TGTGCCAGCAGCCAACTAACGGACAGGGAGACCCAGTACTTC
d_gene: -; abundance: -; j_gene: TRBJ1-5; len: 16; v_gene: TRBV7-2; CDR3aa: CASSLARGAGNQPQHF; CDR3nt: TGTGCCAGCAGCTTAGCTCGGGGGGCAGGGAATCAGCCCCAGCATTTT
d_gene: -; abundance: -; j_gene: TRBJ1-2; len: 13; v_gene: TRBV6-1; CDR3aa: CASSEAQLYGYTF; CDR3nt: TGTGCCAGCAGTGAAGCACAGCTCTATGGCTACACCTTC
d_gene: -; abundance: -; j_gene: TRBJ2-1; len: 14; v_gene: TRBV7-2; CDR3aa: CASSRDGYYNEQFF; CDR3nt: TGTGCCAGCAGCCGGGACGGCTATTACAATGAGCAGTTCTTC